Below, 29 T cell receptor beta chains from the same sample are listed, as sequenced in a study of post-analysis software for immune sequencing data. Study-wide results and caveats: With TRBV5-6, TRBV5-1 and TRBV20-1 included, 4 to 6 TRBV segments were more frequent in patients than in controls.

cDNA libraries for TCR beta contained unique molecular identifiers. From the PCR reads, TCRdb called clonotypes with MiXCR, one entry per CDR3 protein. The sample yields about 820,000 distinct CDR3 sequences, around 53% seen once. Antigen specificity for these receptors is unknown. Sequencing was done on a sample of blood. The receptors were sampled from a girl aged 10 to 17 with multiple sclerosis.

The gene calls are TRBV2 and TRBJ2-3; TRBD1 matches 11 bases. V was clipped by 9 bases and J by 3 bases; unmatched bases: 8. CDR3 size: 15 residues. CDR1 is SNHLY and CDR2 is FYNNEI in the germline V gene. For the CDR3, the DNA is TGTGCCAGTACTGGACAGGGGGCAGGGACAGATACGCAGTATTTT. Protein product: CASTGQGAGTDTQYF.

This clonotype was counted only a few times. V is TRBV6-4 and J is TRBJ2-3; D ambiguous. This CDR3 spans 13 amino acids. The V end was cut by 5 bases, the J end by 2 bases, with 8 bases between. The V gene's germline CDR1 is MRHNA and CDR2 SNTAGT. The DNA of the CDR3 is TGTGCCAGCAGTCGGACCCCCACAGATACGCAGTATTTT. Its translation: CASSRTPTDTQYF.

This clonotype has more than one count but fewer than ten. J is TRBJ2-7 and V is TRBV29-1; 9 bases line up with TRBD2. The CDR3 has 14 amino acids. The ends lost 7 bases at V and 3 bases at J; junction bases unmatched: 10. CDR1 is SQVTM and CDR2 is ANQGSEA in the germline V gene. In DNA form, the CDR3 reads TGCAGCGCCGTGGGGGGCGGGAGGGTCTACGAGCAGTACTTC. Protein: CSAVGGGRVYEQYF.

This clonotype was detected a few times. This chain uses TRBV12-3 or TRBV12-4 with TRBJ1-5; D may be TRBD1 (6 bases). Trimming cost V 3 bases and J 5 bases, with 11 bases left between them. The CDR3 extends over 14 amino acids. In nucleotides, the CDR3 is TGTGCCAGCAGTTTCAAGGCAGGGGATCAGCCCCAGCATTTT. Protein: CASSFKAGDQPQHF.

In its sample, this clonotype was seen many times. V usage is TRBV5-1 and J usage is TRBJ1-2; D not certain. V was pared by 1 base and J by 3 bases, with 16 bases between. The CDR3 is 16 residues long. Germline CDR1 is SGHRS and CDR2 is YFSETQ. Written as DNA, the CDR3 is TGCGCCAGCAGCTTGATCGGAAGGGCGCAGCACTATGGCTACACCTTC. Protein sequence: CASSLIGRAQHYGYTF.

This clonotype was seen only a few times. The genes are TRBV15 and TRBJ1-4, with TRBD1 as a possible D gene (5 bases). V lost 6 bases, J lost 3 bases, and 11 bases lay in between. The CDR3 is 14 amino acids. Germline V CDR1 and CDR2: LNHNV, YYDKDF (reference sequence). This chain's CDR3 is CATSLSRANEKLFF. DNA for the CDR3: TGTGCCACCAGTTTGAGCAGGGCTAATGAAAAACTGTTTTTT.

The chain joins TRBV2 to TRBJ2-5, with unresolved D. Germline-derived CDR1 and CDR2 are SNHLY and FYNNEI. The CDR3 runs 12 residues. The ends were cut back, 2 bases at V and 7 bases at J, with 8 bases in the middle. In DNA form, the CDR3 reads TGTGCCAGCAGTGAAAGGACCTCGACCCAGTACTTC. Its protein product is CASSERTSTQYF. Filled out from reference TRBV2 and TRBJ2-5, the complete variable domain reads EPEVTQTPSHQVTQMGQEVILRCVPISNHLYFYWYRQILGQKVEFLVSFYNNEISEKSEIFDDQFSVERPDGSNFTLKIRSTKLEDSAMYFCASSERTSTQYFGPGTRLLVL.

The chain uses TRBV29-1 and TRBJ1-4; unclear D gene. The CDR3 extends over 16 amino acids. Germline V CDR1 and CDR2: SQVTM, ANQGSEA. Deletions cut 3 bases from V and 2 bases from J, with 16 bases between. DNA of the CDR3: TGCAGCGTTGACCATCCCCCGGGAGAGACTAATGAAAAACTGTTTTTT. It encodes CSVDHPPGETNEKLFF.

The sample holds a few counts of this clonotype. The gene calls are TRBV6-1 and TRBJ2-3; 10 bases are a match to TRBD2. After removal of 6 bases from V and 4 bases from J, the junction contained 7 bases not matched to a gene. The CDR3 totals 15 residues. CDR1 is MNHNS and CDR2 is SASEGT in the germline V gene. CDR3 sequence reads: CASRTAGGIPDTQYF. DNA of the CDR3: TGTGCCAGCAGAACAGCGGGGGGGATCCCAGATACGCAGTATTTT.

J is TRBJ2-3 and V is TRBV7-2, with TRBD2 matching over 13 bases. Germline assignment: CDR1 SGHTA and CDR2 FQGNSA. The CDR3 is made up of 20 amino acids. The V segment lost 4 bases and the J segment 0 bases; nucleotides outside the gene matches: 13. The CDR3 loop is CASSWRLAGGTQPSTDTQYF. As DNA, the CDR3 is TGTGCCAGCAGCTGGAGACTAGCGGGGGGAACCCAACCTAGCACAGATACGCAGTATTTT. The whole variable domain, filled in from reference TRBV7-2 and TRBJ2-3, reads GAGVSQSPSNKVTEKGKDVELRCDPISGHTALYWYRQSLGQGLEFLIYFQGNSAPDKSGLPSDRFSAERTGGSVSTLTIQRTQQEDSAVYLCASSWRLAGGTQPSTDTQYFGPGTRLTVL.

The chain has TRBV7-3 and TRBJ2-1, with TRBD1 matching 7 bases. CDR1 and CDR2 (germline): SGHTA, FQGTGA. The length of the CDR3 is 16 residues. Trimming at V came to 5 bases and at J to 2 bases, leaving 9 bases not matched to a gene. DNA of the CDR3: TGTGCCAGCAGCGCAGTCCCGGGACAGCCCTACAATGAGCAGTTCTTC. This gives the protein CASSAVPGQPYNEQFF. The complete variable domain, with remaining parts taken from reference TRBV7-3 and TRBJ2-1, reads GAGVSQTPSNKVTEKGKYVELRCDPISGHTALYWYRQSLGQGPEFLIYFQGTGAADDSGLPNDRFFAVRPEGSVSTLKIQRTERGDSAVYLCASSAVPGQPYNEQFFGPGTRLTVL.

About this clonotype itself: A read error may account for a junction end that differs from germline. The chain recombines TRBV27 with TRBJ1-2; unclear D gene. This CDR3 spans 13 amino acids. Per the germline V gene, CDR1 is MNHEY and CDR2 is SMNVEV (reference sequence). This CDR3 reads CTSSLRLSYGYTF. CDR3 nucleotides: TGTACCAGCAGTCTCCGACTGAGCTATGGCTACACCTTC.

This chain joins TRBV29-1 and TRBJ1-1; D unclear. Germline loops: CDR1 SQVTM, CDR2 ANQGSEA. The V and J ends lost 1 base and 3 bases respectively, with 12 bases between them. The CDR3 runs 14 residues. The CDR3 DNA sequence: TGCAGCGTTGAAGGACGGCTGGGAGACACTGAAGCTTTCTTT. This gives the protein CSVEGRLGDTEAFF.

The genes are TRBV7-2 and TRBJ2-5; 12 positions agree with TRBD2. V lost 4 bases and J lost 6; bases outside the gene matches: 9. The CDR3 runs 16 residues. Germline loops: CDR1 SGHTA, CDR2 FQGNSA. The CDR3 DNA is TGTGCCAGCAGCTCGATAGGACTAGCGGGGAGACAGACCCAGTACTTC. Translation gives CASSSIGLAGRQTQYF.

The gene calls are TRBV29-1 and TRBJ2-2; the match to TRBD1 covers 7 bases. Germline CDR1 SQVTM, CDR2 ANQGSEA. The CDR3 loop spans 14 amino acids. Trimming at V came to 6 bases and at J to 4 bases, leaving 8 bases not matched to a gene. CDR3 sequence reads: CSVMKGAPTGELFF. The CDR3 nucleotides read TGCAGCGTGATGAAGGGGGCCCCCACCGGGGAGCTGTTTTTT.

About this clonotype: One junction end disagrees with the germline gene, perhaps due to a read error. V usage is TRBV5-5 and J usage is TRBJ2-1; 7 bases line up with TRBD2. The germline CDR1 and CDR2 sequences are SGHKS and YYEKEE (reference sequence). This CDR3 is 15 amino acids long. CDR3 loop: CASSLSGTIYNEQFF. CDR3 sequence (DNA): TGTGCCAGCAGCCTGTCCGGGACTATCTACAATGAACAGTTCTTC.

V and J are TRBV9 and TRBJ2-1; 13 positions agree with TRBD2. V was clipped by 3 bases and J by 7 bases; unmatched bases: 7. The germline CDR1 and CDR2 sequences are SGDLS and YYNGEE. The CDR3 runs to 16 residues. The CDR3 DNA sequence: TGTGCCAGCAGCGGACTGACTAGCGGGAGGAGTAATGAGCAGTTCTTC. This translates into CASSGLTSGRSNEQFF.

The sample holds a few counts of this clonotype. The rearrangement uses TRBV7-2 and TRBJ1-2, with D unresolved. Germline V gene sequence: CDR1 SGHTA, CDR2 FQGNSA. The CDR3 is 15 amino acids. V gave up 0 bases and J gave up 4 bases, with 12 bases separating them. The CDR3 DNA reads TGTGCCAGCAGCTTAGCCTCATCGGGTCTCTATGGCTACACCTTC. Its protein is CASSLASSGLYGYTF.

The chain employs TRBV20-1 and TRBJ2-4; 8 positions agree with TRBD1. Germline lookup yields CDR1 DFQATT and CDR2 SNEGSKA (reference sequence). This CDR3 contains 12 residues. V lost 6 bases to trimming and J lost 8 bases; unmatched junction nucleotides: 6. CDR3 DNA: TGCAGTGCACAGGGGGGTGACGACATTCAGTACTTC. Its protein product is CSAQGGDDIQYF.

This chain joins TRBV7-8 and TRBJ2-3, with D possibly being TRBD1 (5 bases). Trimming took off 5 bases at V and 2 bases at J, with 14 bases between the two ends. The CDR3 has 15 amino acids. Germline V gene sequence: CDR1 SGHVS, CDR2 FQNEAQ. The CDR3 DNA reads TGTGCCAGCAGCCCAGGGTTATTTAACACAGATACGCAGTATTTT. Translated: CASSPGLFNTDTQYF.

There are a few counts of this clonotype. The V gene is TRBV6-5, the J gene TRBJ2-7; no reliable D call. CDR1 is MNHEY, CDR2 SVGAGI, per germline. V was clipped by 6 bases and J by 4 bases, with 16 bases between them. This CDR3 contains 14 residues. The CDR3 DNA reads TGTGCCAGCAGGAGAGCACACCTGTTATACGAGCAGTACTTC. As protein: CASRRAHLLYEQYF.

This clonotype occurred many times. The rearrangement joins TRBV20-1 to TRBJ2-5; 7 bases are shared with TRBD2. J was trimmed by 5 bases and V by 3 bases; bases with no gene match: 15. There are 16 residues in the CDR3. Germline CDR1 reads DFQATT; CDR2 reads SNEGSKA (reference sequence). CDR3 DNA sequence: TGCAGTGCTAGTAGTGGCGGCGGGAGAATTCGGGAGACCCAGTACTTC. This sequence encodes CSASSGGGRIRETQYF.

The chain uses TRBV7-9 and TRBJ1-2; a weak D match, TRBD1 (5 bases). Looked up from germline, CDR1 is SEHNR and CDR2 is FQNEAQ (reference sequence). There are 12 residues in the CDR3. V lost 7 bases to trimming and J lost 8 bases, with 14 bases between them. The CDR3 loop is CASNRGWGGYTF. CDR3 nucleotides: TGTGCCAGCAACCGCGGGTGGGGCGGCTACACCTTC.

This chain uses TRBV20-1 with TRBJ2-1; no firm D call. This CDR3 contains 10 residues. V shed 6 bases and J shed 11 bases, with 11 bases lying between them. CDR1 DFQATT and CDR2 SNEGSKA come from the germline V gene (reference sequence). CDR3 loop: CSAYDTKQFF. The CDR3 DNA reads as TGCAGTGCCTATGACACCAAGCAGTTCTTC.

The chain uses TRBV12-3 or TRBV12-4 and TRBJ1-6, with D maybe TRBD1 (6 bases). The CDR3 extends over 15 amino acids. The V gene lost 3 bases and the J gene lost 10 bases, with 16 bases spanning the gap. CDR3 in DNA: TGTGCCAGCAGTTTGGGACATCGGCTTTTGTCACCCCTCCACTTT. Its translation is CASSLGHRLLSPLHF.

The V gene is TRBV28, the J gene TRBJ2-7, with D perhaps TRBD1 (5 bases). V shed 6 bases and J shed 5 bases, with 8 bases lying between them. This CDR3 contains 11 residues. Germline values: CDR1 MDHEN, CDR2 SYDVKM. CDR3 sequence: CASRAGNEQYF. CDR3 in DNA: TGTGCCAGCAGAGCAGGGAACGAGCAGTACTTC.

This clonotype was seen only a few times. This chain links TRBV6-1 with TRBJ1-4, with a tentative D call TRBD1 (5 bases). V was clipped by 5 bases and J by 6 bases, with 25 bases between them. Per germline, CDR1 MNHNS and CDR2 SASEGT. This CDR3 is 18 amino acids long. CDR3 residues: CASSRSGGYRDDDEKLFF. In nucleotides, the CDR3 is TGTGCCAGCAGTAGATCCGGGGGGTATCGGGACGATGATGAAAAACTGTTTTTT.

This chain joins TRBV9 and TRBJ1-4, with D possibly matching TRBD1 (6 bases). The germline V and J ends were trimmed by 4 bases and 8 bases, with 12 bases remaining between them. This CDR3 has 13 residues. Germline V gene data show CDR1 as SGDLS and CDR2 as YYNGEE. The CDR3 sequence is CASSTRRGEKLFF. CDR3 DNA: TGTGCCAGCAGCACCCGCAGGGGAGAAAAACTGTTTTTT.

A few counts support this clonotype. The CDR3 spells CATSTTLPWAGGARAEQFF. CDR3 DNA: TGTGCCACCAGCACCACACTGCCTTGGGCAGGGGGGGCGAGAGCTGAGCAGTTCTTC. The V and J genes are TRBV15 and TRBJ2-1, with D perhaps TRBD1 or TRBD2 (7 bases each). The germline CDR1 and CDR2 sequences are LNHNV and YYDKDF (reference sequence). V lost 4 bases, J lost 9 bases, and 31 bases lay in between. The length of the CDR3 is 19 residues.